This T cell receptor (beta chain) appears in the sequencing data of a study of blood T cell repertoires in COVID-19. Cohort placement rested on clinical history that participants reported themselves. The CDR3 covers 13 residues. Germline CDR1 is KGHSH and CDR2 is LQKENI. Deletions cut 2 bases from V and 6 bases from J, with 10 bases between. TCRdb's copy holds only in-frame clones and misses some; the assay was immunoSEQ multiplex PCR. The sample lists approximately 470,000 clones, about nine tenths occurring once. The source of this sequence is a woman aged 18-29 years who had recovered from COVID-19. The chain recombines TRBV18 with TRBJ1-2; the D gene is possibly TRBD1 (6 bases). Sequenced: PBMCs or T cells enriched from blood (not recorded which). The CDR3 nucleotides are TGTGCCAGCTCACCATCCCCAGGGGATGGCTACACCTTC. It is translated as CASSPSPGDGYTF.